The clone carrying this TCR beta chain came up many times. Its antigen is unidentified. Trimming cost V 0 bases and J 5 bases, with 4 bases left between them. This CDR3 region has 12 residues. CDR1 is SGHTA, CDR2 FQGNSA, per germline. Diagnosis rested on symptoms, serum thyroxine and TRAb, thyroid ultrasound, and orbital computed tomography. This entry belongs to a study of T cells in Graves' hyperthyroidism and ophthalmopathy. Study background: Any treatment followed the collection of peripheral blood at initial diagnosis.

It was RNA transcripts that yielded the amplified TCR beta CDR3 regions. Using the HTBI primer set, a first-round RT-PCR was run on the TCR CDR3. TCRdb reprocessed the multiplex PCR reads via MiXCR and lists one record per CDR3 protein. The table shows 600,000 to 800,000 distinct CDR3 sequences, with just over 35% occurring only once. General observations from the study: Also found in blood were most expanded thyroid clonotypes above 0.001.

Sequenced: blood. J is TRBJ2-5 and V is TRBV7-2; D gene unclear. This receptor was obtained from a woman between 35 and 50 years old with Graves' hyperthyroidism. This CDR3 reads CASSLAMETQYF. The DNA of the CDR3 is TGTGCCAGCAGCTTAGCGATGGAGACCCAGTACTTC.